This T cell receptor beta chain was recorded in a study of cytomegalovirus exposure and HLA in healthy donors. Turning to the study itself: Later analysis reported that the roughly 120 validation repertoires shared the platform of the approximately 670 first-cohort repertoires. Regarding the study as a whole: As confirmed in vitro, a few CMV-associated chains were specific for CMV antigens.

A remark on this clone: The antigen is not known.

Method: immunoSEQ multiplex PCR; TCRdb's copy keeps in-frame clones and lacks some. The sample yields 200,000 to 250,000 clones, 88% seen once. This clonotype was sampled from a woman between 18 and 29 years old in good health and CMV-seronegative. Sequencing was done on a sample of PBMCs.

The CDR3 sequence is CASSWDRGRANVLTF. Written as DNA, the CDR3 is TGTGCCAGCAGCTGGGACAGGGGTAGGGCCAACGTCCTGACTTTC. The rearrangement uses TRBV7-2 and TRBJ2-6, with TRBD1 identical over 10 bases. This CDR3 is 15 amino acids long. V was clipped by 4 bases and J by 5 bases; unmatched bases: 2. Germline lookup yields CDR1 SGHTA and CDR2 FQGNSA.